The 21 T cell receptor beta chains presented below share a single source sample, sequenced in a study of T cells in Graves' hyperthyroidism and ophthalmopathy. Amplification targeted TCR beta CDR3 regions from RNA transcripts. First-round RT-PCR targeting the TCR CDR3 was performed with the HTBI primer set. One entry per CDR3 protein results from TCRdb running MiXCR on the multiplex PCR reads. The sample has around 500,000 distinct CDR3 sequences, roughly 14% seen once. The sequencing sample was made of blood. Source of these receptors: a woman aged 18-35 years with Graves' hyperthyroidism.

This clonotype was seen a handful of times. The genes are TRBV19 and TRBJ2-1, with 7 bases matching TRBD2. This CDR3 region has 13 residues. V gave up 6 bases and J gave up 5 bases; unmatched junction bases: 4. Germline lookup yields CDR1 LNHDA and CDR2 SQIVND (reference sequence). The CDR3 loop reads CASRLGTNNEQFF. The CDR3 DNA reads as TGTGCCAGTAGACTCGGGACTAACAATGAGCAGTTCTTC. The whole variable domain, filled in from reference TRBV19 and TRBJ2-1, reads DGGITQSPKYLFRKEGQNVTLSCEQNLNHDAMYWYRQDPGQGLRLIYYSQIVNDFQKGDIAEGYSVSREKKESFPLTVTSAQKNPTAFYLCASRLGTNNEQFFGPGTRLTVL.

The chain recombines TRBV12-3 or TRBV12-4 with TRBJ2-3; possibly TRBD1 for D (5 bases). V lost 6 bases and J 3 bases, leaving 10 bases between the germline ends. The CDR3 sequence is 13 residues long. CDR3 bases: TGTGCCAGCAGCAATCCAGGGACAGATACGCAGTATTTT. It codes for CASSNPGTDTQYF.

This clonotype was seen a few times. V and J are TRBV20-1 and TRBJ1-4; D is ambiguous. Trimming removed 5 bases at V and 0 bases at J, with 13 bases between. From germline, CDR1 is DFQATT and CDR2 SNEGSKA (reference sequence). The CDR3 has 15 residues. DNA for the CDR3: TGCAGTGCTCCGAAGACGCATGCAACTAATGAAAAACTGTTTTTT. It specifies CSAPKTHATNEKLFF.

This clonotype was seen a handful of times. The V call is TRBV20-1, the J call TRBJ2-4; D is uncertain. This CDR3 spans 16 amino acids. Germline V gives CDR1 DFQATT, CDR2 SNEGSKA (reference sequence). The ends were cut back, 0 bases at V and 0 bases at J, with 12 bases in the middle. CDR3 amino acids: CSARDRISQAKNIQYF. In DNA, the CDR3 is TGCAGTGCTAGAGATCGTATTTCCCAAGCCAAAAACATTCAGTACTTC.

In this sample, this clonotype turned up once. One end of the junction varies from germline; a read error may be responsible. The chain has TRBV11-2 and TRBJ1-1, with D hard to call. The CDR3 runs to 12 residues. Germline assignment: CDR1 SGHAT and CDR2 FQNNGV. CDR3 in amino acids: CASSFGVTEASF. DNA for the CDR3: TGTGCCAGCAGCTTTGGGGTTACTGAAGCTTCCTTT.

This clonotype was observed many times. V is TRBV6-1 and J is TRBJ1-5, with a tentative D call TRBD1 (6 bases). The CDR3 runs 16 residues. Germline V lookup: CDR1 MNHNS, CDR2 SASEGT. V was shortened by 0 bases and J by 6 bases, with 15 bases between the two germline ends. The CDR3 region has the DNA TGTGCCAGCAGTGAAGCGCGTACAGGGTGGGCTCAGCCCCAGCATTTT. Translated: CASSEARTGWAQPQHF.

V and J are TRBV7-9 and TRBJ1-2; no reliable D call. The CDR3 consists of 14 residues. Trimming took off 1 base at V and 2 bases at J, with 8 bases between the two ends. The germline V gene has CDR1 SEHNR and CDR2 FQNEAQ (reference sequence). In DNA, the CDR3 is TGTGCCAGCAGCTTAGGACACGCGAACTATGGCTACACCTTC. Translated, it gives CASSLGHANYGYTF.

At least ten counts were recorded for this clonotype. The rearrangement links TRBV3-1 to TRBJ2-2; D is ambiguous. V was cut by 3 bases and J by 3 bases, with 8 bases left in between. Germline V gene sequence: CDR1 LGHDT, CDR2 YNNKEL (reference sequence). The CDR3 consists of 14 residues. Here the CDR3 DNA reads TGTGCCAGCAGCCAGGCCCTAGACACCGGGGAGCTGTTTTTT. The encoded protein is CASSQALDTGELFF.

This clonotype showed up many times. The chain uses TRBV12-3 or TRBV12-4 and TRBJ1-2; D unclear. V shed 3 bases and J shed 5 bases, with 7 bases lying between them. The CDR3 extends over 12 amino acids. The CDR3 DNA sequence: TGTGCCAGCAGTTTGGGCAGTTATGGCTACACCTTC. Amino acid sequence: CASSLGSYGYTF.

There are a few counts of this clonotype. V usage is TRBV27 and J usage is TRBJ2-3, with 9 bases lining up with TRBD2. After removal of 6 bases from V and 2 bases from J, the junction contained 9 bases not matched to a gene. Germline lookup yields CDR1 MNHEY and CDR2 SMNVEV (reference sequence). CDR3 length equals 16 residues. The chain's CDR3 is CASRALAGRITDTQYF. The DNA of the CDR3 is TGTGCCAGCAGAGCGCTAGCGGGGAGGATCACAGATACGCAGTATTTT.

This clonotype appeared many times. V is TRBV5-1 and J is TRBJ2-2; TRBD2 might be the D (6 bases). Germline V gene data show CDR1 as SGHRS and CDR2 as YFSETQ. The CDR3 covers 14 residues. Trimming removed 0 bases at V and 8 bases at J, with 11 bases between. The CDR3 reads CASSLAGLPGELFF. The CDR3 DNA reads TGCGCCAGCAGCTTGGCCGGACTACCTGGGGAGCTGTTTTTT.

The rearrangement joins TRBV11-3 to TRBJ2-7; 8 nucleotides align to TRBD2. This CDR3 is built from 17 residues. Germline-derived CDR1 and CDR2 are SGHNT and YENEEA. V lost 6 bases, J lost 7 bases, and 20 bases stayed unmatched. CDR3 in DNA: TGTGCCAGCAGGATCAGGGGAAGCGGGAGTATCAGTGTTGAGCAGTACTTC. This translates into CASRIRGSGSISVEQYF.

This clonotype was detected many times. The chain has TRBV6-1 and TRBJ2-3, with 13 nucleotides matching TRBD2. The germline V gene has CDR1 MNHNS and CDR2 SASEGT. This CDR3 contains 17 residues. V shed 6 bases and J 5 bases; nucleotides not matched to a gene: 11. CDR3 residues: CASSHPRTSGRVDTQYF. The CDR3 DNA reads TGTGCCAGCAGCCACCCTAGGACTAGCGGGAGAGTAGATACGCAGTATTTT.

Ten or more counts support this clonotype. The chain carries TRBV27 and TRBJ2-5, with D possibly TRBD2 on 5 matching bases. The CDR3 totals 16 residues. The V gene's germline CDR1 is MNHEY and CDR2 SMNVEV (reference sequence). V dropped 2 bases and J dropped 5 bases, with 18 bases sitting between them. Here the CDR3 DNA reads TGTGCCAGCAGTTTAGAGGGTGGGAGTTTTCGGGAGACCCAGTACTTC. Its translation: CASSLEGGSFRETQYF.

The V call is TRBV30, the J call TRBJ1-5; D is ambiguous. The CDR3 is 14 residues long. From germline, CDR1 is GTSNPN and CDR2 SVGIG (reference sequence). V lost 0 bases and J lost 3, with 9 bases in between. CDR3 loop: CAWSVGLLNQPQHF. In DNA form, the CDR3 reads TGTGCCTGGAGTGTAGGGCTCCTCAATCAGCCCCAGCATTTT.

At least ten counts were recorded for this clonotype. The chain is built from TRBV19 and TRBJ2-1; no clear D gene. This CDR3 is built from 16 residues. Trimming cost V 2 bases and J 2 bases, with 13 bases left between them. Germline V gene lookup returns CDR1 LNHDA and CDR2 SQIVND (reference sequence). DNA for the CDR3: TGTGCCAGTAGTATACGACCGGCCCACACCTACAATGAGCAGTTCTTC. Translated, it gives CASSIRPAHTYNEQFF.

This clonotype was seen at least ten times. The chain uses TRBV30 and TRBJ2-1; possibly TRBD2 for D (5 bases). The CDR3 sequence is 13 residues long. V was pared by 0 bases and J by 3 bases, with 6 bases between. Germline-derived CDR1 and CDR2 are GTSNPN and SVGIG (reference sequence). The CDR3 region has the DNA TGTGCCTGGAGTGTTGGAGGCTACAATGAGCAGTTCTTC. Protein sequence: CAWSVGGYNEQFF.

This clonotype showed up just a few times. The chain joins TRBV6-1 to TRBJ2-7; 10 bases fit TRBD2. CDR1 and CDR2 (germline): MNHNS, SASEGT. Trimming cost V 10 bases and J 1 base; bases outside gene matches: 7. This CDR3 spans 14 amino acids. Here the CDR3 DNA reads TGTGCCATTCCAACTAGCGGGACGTCCTACGAGCAGTACGTC. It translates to CAIPTSGTSYEQYV.

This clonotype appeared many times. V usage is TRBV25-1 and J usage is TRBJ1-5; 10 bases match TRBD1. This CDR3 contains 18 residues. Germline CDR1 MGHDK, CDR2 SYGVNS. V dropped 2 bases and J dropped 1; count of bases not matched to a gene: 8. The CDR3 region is CASSEMGQGTWSNQPQHF. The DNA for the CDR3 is TGTGCCAGCAGTGAAATGGGACAGGGGACGTGGAGCAATCAGCCCCAGCATTTT.

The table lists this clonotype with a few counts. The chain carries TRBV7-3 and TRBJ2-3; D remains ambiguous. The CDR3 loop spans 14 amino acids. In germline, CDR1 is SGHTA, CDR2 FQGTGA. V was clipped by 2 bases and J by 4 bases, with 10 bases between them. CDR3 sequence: CASSLGSISDTQYF. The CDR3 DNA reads TGTGCCAGCAGCTTAGGGTCCATTTCAGATACGCAGTATTTT.

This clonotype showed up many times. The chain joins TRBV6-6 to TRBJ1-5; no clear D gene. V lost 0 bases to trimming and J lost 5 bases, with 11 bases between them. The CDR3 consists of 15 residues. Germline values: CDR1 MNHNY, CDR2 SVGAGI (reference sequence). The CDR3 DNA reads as TGTGCCAGCAGTTACTCGAACCACCACGATCAGCCCCAGCATTTT. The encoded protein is CASSYSNHHDQPQHF.